There are many counts of the clone carrying this TCR beta chain. The antigen is unknown. This sample includes further DNA sequences coding for the same CDR3. Data came from immunoSEQ multiplex PCR; TCRdb stores just in-frame clones and leaves some out. The sample holds about 1.1 million clones; approximately 77% are singletons and the top ten take 0.7% to 0.95%. Both subsets, CD45RA+ naive and CD45RA-negative memory, were split from the CD4+ cells. The sample belongs to a study of shared clonotypes between healthy human individuals. Study conclusions and caveats: Among four donors, about 4.6% of naive CD4 clonotypes were found in common.

The ends were cut back, 0 bases at V and 2 bases at J, with 8 bases in the middle. Germline CDR1 reads SGHRS; CDR2 reads YFSETQ. The CDR3 sequence is 14 residues long. Sequencing was carried out using memory CD4+ T cells from PBMCs. The subset denotes: CD45RA-negative fraction. The source of this sequence is a man aged 18 to 30 in good health. Some clones in this sample may be carry-over from other donors' samples. V and J are TRBV5-1 and TRBJ2-5; maybe TRBD1 (6 bases). CDR3 sequence reads: CASSLVGQQETQYF. The CDR3 DNA is TGCGCCAGCAGCTTGGTCGGACAGCAAGAGACCCAGTACTTC. Variable domain in full (rest from reference TRBV5-1 and TRBJ2-5): KAGVTQTPRYLIKTRGQQVTLSCSPISGHRSVSWYQQTPGQGLQFLFEYFSETQRNKGNFPGRFSGRQFSNSRSEMNVSTLELGDSALYLCASSLVGQQETQYFGPGTRLLVL.